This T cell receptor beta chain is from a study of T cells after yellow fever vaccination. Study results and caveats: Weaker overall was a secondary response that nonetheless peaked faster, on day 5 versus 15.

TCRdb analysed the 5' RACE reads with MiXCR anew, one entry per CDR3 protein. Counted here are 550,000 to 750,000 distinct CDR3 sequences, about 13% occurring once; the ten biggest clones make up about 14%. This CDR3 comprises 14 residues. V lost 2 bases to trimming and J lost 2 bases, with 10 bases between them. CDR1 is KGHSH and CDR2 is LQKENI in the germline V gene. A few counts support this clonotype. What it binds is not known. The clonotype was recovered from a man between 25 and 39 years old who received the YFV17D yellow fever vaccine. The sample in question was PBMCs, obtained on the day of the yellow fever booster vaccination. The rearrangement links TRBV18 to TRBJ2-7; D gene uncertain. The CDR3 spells CASSPGTYPYEQYF. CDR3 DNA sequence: TGTGCCAGCTCACCAGGAACGTACCCCTACGAGCAGTACTTC.